A selection of T cell receptor beta chains follows, all from one sample in a study of T cell responses to AZD1222 COVID-19 vaccine. Assay: immunoSEQ multiplex PCR; the TCRdb copy retains only in-frame clones and omits some. This sample has approximately 150,000 clones; about 92% occur once, and the top ten carry approximately 12%. The material was peripheral blood, obtained after recovery from COVID-19. The receptors were sampled from an adult who had recovered from COVID-19. Each CDR3 is given with its conserved first and last residue. The D gene is left open where the match is weak. Not every row has a clone size; where given, it reads once, few, many or a size class.

v_call: TRBV5-4; d_call: .; clone_size: .; j_call: TRBJ1-1; cdr3_aa: CASSLGLGGAGTEAFF; cdr3_nt: TGTGCCAGCAGCTTGGGACTGGGGGGCGCAGGCACTGAAGCTTTCTTT
v_call: TRBV30; d_call: TRBD1; clone_size: .; j_call: TRBJ1-6; cdr3_aa: CAWKGDSFSPLHF; cdr3_nt: TGTGCCTGGAAGGGGGACAGCTTTTCACCCCTCCACTTT
v_call: TRBV20-1; d_call: .; clone_size: .; j_call: TRBJ2-3; cdr3_aa: CSAESADTQYF; cdr3_nt: TGCAGTGCAGAGAGTGCAGATACGCAGTATTTT
v_call: TRBV4-1; d_call: .; clone_size: .; j_call: TRBJ2-3; cdr3_aa: CASSEAASTDTQYF; cdr3_nt: TGCGCCAGCAGTGAAGCAGCTAGCACAGATACGCAGTATTTT
v_call: TRBV28; d_call: .; clone_size: .; j_call: TRBJ1-6; cdr3_aa: CASSLWASYNSPLHF; cdr3_nt: TGTGCCAGCAGTCTCTGGGCTTCCTATAATTCACCCCTCCACTTT
v_call: TRBV5-4; d_call: TRBD2; clone_size: few; j_call: TRBJ2-7; cdr3_aa: CAGSSGYEQYF; cdr3_nt: TGTGCCGGCTCTAGCGGGTACGAGCAGTACTTC
v_call: TRBV5-1; d_call: .; clone_size: .; j_call: TRBJ2-3; cdr3_aa: CASSSRPTSPDTQYF; cdr3_nt: TGCGCCAGCAGCTCCCGGCCTACTAGCCCAGATACGCAGTATTTT
v_call: TRBV15; d_call: .; clone_size: .; j_call: TRBJ1-1; cdr3_aa: CATSRDFTPESQNTEAFF; cdr3_nt: TGTGCCACCAGCAGAGATTTTACCCCCGAGAGTCAGAACACTGAAGCTTTCTTT
v_call: TRBV18; d_call: .; clone_size: once; j_call: TRBJ1-2; cdr3_aa: CASSPSPGVEDYGYTF; cdr3_nt: TGTGCCAGCTCACCATCCCCAGGGGTAGAGGACTATGGCTACACCTTC
v_call: TRBV11-2; d_call: .; clone_size: .; j_call: TRBJ2-5; cdr3_aa: CASSLGTKETQYF; cdr3_nt: TGTGCCAGCAGCTTGGGGACCAAAGAGACCCAGTACTTC
v_call: TRBV11-1; d_call: .; clone_size: once; j_call: TRBJ1-2; cdr3_aa: CASSGGSGYTSYGYTF; cdr3_nt: TGTGCCAGCAGCGGGGGCTCGGGCTATACCTCTTATGGCTACACCTTC
v_call: TRBV6-5; d_call: .; clone_size: .; j_call: TRBJ1-1; cdr3_aa: CASRGPNTEAFF; cdr3_nt: TGTGCCAGCCGGGGGCCTAACACTGAAGCTTTCTTT
v_call: TRBV28; d_call: .; clone_size: few; j_call: TRBJ1-1; cdr3_aa: CASSLRVESNTEAFF; cdr3_nt: TGTGCCAGCAGTTTAAGGGTCGAATCGAACACTGAAGCTTTCTTT
v_call: TRBV10-3; d_call: .; clone_size: .; j_call: TRBJ2-7; cdr3_aa: CAISGGGYEQYF; cdr3_nt: TGTGCCATCAGTGGAGGCGGATACGAGCAGTACTTC
v_call: TRBV6-5; d_call: .; clone_size: .; j_call: TRBJ2-7; cdr3_aa: CASRAGWGASYEQYF; cdr3_nt: TGTGCCAGCAGGGCGGGTTGGGGGGCCTCCTACGAGCAGTACTTC
v_call: TRBV5-4; d_call: TRBD2; clone_size: .; j_call: TRBJ2-7; cdr3_aa: CASSRIRPDSGRTHEQYF; cdr3_nt: TGTGCCAGCAGCCGAATCCGACCTGATAGCGGGAGGACCCACGAGCAGTACTTC
v_call: TRBV11-2; d_call: .; clone_size: .; j_call: TRBJ1-5; cdr3_aa: CASSLDGQVNQPQHF; cdr3_nt: TGTGCCAGCAGCTTAGATGGACAAGTAAATCAGCCCCAGCATTTT
v_call: TRBV5-4; d_call: TRBD2; clone_size: once; j_call: TRBJ2-5; cdr3_aa: CASSSPSGPKETQYF; cdr3_nt: TGTGCCAGCAGCTCCCCTAGCGGACCAAAAGAGACCCAGTACTTC
v_call: TRBV7-2; d_call: TRBD2; clone_size: .; j_call: TRBJ2-7; cdr3_aa: CASSLALRTSFSYEQYF; cdr3_nt: TGTGCCAGCAGCTTAGCTTTGAGGACTAGCTTTTCCTACGAGCAGTACTTC
v_call: TRBV10-3; d_call: TRBD1; clone_size: .; j_call: TRBJ1-5; cdr3_aa: CAIRQGAGQPQHF; cdr3_nt: TGTGCCATCAGGCAGGGGGCAGGACAGCCCCAGCATTTT
v_call: TRBV7-9; d_call: TRBD2; clone_size: .; j_call: TRBJ2-2; cdr3_aa: CASSVSGVVGTGELFF; cdr3_nt: TGTGCCAGCAGTGTTAGCGGGGTTGTCGGCACCGGGGAGCTGTTTTTT
v_call: TRBV27; d_call: .; clone_size: .; j_call: TRBJ1-6; cdr3_aa: CASTPDPILDSPLHF; cdr3_nt: TGTGCCAGCACCCCCGATCCCATCCTTGATTCACCCCTCCACTTT
v_call: TRBV2; d_call: .; clone_size: .; j_call: TRBJ1-1; cdr3_aa: CASRKGRGGTEAFF; cdr3_nt: TGTGCCAGCAGGAAGGGCAGGGGAGGGACTGAAGCTTTCTTT
v_call: TRBV4-2; d_call: .; clone_size: .; j_call: TRBJ1-1; cdr3_aa: CASSQAQPRNTEAFF; cdr3_nt: TGTGCCAGCAGCCAAGCCCAACCGCGGAACACTGAAGCTTTCTTT
v_call: TRBV18; d_call: TRBD1; clone_size: .; j_call: TRBJ2-7; cdr3_aa: CASSSTKQGPSYEQYF; cdr3_nt: TGTGCCAGCTCCTCAACTAAACAGGGGCCCTCCTACGAGCAGTACTTC
v_call: TRBV5-1; d_call: .; clone_size: once; j_call: TRBJ1-1; cdr3_aa: CASSLEGSTLNTEAFF; cdr3_nt: TGCGCCAGCAGCTTGGAAGGGAGCACCCTGAACACTGAAGCTTTCTTT
v_call: TRBV10-3; d_call: .; clone_size: .; j_call: TRBJ1-4; cdr3_aa: CATNGGTANEKLFF; cdr3_nt: TGTGCCACCAATGGGGGGACCGCTAATGAAAAACTGTTTTTT
v_call: TRBV6-5; d_call: .; clone_size: .; j_call: TRBJ2-7; cdr3_aa: CASSGSSYEQYF; cdr3_nt: TGTGCCAGCAGCGGCAGCTCCTACGAGCAGTACTTC
v_call: TRBV7-9; d_call: TRBD2; clone_size: .; j_call: TRBJ2-1; cdr3_aa: CASSWTSGRNNEQFF; cdr3_nt: TGTGCCAGCAGCTGGACTAGCGGGAGGAACAATGAGCAGTTCTTC
v_call: TRBV18; d_call: TRBD1; clone_size: .; j_call: TRBJ1-4; cdr3_aa: CASSRRDREAEKLFF; cdr3_nt: TGTGCCAGCTCACGTCGGGACAGGGAGGCTGAAAAACTGTTTTTT
v_call: TRBV5-8; d_call: .; clone_size: .; j_call: TRBJ2-7; cdr3_aa: CASSLTLLHEQYF; cdr3_nt: TGTGCCAGCAGCTTAACCCTGCTCCACGAGCAGTACTTC
v_call: TRBV5-8; d_call: .; clone_size: .; j_call: TRBJ1-5; cdr3_aa: CASSLGEINQPQHF; cdr3_nt: TGTGCCAGCAGCTTAGGGGAGATCAATCAGCCCCAGCATTTT
v_call: TRBV5-5; d_call: .; clone_size: .; j_call: TRBJ2-7; cdr3_aa: CASSLGGDPYEQYF; cdr3_nt: TGTGCCAGCAGCTTGGGTGGGGATCCCTACGAGCAGTACTTC
v_call: TRBV27; d_call: .; clone_size: .; j_call: TRBJ1-6; cdr3_aa: CASSFTYNSPLHF; cdr3_nt: TGTGCCAGCAGTTTTACCTATAATTCACCCCTCCACTTT
v_call: TRBV6-6; d_call: TRBD1; clone_size: .; j_call: TRBJ1-4; cdr3_aa: CASSYQGGSNEKLFF; cdr3_nt: TGTGCCAGCAGTTACCAGGGGGGAAGTAATGAAAAACTGTTTTTT
v_call: TRBV19; d_call: TRBD1; clone_size: .; j_call: TRBJ2-2; cdr3_aa: CASSIRGTGGSMSTGELFF; cdr3_nt: TGTGCCAGTAGTATACGGGGGACAGGGGGTTCTATGAGCACCGGGGAGCTGTTTTTT
v_call: TRBV10-2; d_call: TRBD2; clone_size: once; j_call: TRBJ2-1; cdr3_aa: CASSGAGGPYNEQFF; cdr3_nt: TGCGCCAGCAGTGGGGCGGGGGGCCCTTACAATGAGCAGTTCTTC
v_call: TRBV27; d_call: .; clone_size: .; j_call: TRBJ2-7; cdr3_aa: CASSLGGARTYEQYF; cdr3_nt: TGTGCCAGCAGTTTAGGTGGGGCCCGAACCTACGAGCAGTACTTC
v_call: TRBV11-2; d_call: .; clone_size: .; j_call: TRBJ2-3; cdr3_aa: CASSPSGGLGDTQYF; cdr3_nt: TGTGCCAGCAGCCCGAGCGGAGGCTTGGGGGATACGCAGTATTTT
v_call: TRBV28; d_call: .; clone_size: once; j_call: TRBJ1-2; cdr3_aa: CASSTVTYGYTF; cdr3_nt: TGTGCCAGCAGCACCGTCACGTATGGCTACACCTTC
v_call: TRBV5-1; d_call: .; clone_size: .; j_call: TRBJ2-7; cdr3_aa: CASSRTETYYEQYF; cdr3_nt: TGCGCCAGCAGCAGGACAGAAACTTACTACGAGCAGTACTTC
v_call: TRBV6-5; d_call: .; clone_size: .; j_call: TRBJ2-1; cdr3_aa: CASRDARGSEQFF; cdr3_nt: TGTGCCAGCAGGGACGCTCGGGGAAGTGAGCAGTTCTTC
v_call: TRBV2; d_call: TRBD1; clone_size: once; j_call: TRBJ2-7; cdr3_aa: CASSVTGDYEQYF; cdr3_nt: TGTGCCAGCAGCGTGACAGGGGACTACGAGCAGTACTTC
v_call: TRBV30; d_call: .; clone_size: .; j_call: TRBJ1-1; cdr3_aa: CAWGDFNTEAFF; cdr3_nt: TGTGCCTGGGGAGATTTCAACACTGAAGCTTTCTTT
v_call: TRBV27; d_call: TRBD1; clone_size: .; j_call: TRBJ1-2; cdr3_aa: CASSFPGDRENYGYTF; cdr3_nt: TGTGCCAGCAGTTTCCCCGGGGACAGGGAGAACTATGGCTACACCTTC
v_call: TRBV3-1/TRBV3-2; d_call: .; clone_size: .; j_call: TRBJ1-1; cdr3_aa: CASSQASGATEAFF; cdr3_nt: TGTGCCAGCAGCCAAGCCTCTGGGGCCACTGAAGCTTTCTTT
v_call: TRBV4-1; d_call: .; clone_size: few; j_call: TRBJ1-1; cdr3_aa: CASSQVSTGLLRGNTEAFF; cdr3_nt: TGCGCCAGCAGCCAGGTTTCCACAGGGCTTCTAAGGGGGAACACTGAAGCTTTCTTT
v_call: TRBV5-1; d_call: .; clone_size: .; j_call: TRBJ2-7; cdr3_aa: CASSFSRGMAGKDPYEQYF; cdr3_nt: TGCGCCAGCAGCTTCAGCAGAGGGATGGCGGGGAAGGATCCCTACGAGCAGTACTTC
v_call: TRBV5-6; d_call: TRBD1; clone_size: .; j_call: TRBJ1-2; cdr3_aa: CASSSRDRAYGYTF; cdr3_nt: TGTGCCAGCAGCTCCCGGGACAGAGCATATGGCTACACCTTC
v_call: TRBV6-4; d_call: .; clone_size: .; j_call: TRBJ1-1; cdr3_aa: CASSEEGGNTEAFF; cdr3_nt: TGTGCCAGCAGTGAAGAGGGGGGGAACACTGAAGCTTTCTTT
v_call: TRBV28; d_call: .; clone_size: .; j_call: TRBJ1-1; cdr3_aa: CASSSPGLQNTEAFF; cdr3_nt: TGTGCCAGCAGTTCCCCTGGACTACAGAACACTGAAGCTTTCTTT
v_call: TRBV28; d_call: .; clone_size: .; j_call: TRBJ2-7; cdr3_aa: CASSPPTRRSSYEQYF; cdr3_nt: TGTGCCAGCAGCCCGCCGACCCGGAGGTCATCCTACGAGCAGTACTTC
v_call: TRBV18; d_call: .; clone_size: .; j_call: TRBJ1-5; cdr3_aa: CASSPGSNQPQHF; cdr3_nt: TGTGCCAGCTCACCCGGTAGCAATCAGCCCCAGCATTTT
v_call: TRBV6-2/TRBV6-3; d_call: TRBD2; clone_size: .; j_call: TRBJ2-3; cdr3_aa: CASSYSAAGGSTGTDTQYF; cdr3_nt: TGTGCCAGCAGTTACTCGGCTGCGGGAGGGTCTACAGGCACAGATACGCAGTATTTT
v_call: TRBV7-9; d_call: TRBD2; clone_size: few; j_call: TRBJ2-7; cdr3_aa: CASSSLRTSGDSYEQYF; cdr3_nt: TGTGCCAGCAGTTCTCTCCGGACTAGCGGGGACTCCTACGAGCAGTACTTC
v_call: TRBV9; d_call: TRBD2; clone_size: .; j_call: TRBJ2-3; cdr3_aa: CASSAGGREASTDTQYF; cdr3_nt: TGTGCCAGCAGCGCTGGGGGGCGGGAGGCTAGCACAGATACGCAGTATTTT
v_call: TRBV7-8; d_call: TRBD2; clone_size: .; j_call: TRBJ2-3; cdr3_aa: CASSGLAFTDTQYF; cdr3_nt: TGTGCCAGCAGTGGACTAGCGTTCACAGATACGCAGTATTTT
v_call: TRBV18; d_call: .; clone_size: .; j_call: TRBJ1-3; cdr3_aa: CASSPPSPSSGNTIYF; cdr3_nt: TGTGCCAGCTCACCACCGAGTCCTAGTTCTGGAAACACCATATATTTT
v_call: TRBV5-4; d_call: .; clone_size: .; j_call: TRBJ1-6; cdr3_aa: CASKRGNNSPLHF; cdr3_nt: TGTGCCAGCAAGCGGGGCAATAATTCACCCCTCCACTTT